Below, 30 T cell receptor beta chains from the same sample are listed, as sequenced in a study of control samples from healthy donors and cancer patients. Produced via immunoSEQ multiplex PCR; TCRdb's table is partial and in-frame only. Here the sample spans about 92,000 clones, around 80% being singletons. The material sequenced was blood. The receptors come from a woman aged 55 to 70 in good health.

V is TRBV24-1 and J is TRBJ2-2; D is undetermined. Germline values: CDR1 KGHDR, CDR2 SFDVKD. The CDR3 covers 14 residues. The germline V and J ends were trimmed by 2 bases and 4 bases, with 7 bases remaining between them. The CDR3 sequence is CATSDSTFTGELFF. In DNA form, the CDR3 reads TGTGCCACCAGTGATTCGACATTCACCGGGGAGCTGTTTTTT.

This chain joins TRBV28 and TRBJ1-5, with D maybe TRBD1 (6 bases). Germline V gives CDR1 MDHEN, CDR2 SYDVKM. Trimming stripped 3 bases from V and 5 bases from J, with 23 bases between. The CDR3 extends over 18 amino acids. DNA for the CDR3: TGTGCCAGCAGTTTGTCACCAGGCTTGGGGGCCATCGATCAGCCCCAGCATTTT. It yields the protein CASSLSPGLGAIDQPQHF.

The chain joins TRBV6-2 or TRBV6-3 to TRBJ2-7, with 8 bases lining up with TRBD2. The J segment lost 5 bases and the V segment lost 4 bases, leaving 10 bases of the junction unmatched. The germline CDR1 and CDR2 sequences are MNHEY and SVGEGT. The CDR3 runs 15 residues. The CDR3 bases are TGTGCCAGCAGTTTCTACCGGGGGGGCCCCGACGAGCAGTACTTC. Protein sequence: CASSFYRGGPDEQYF.

The table lists this clone with a count of one. This rearrangement joins TRBV28 to TRBJ2-4; TRBD2 aligns across 10 bases. The CDR3 has 20 amino acids. Trimming at V came to 4 bases and at J to 0 bases, leaving 15 bases not matched to a gene. The germline V gene has CDR1 MDHEN and CDR2 SYDVKM. The CDR3 here is CASSSLAGDFKSVAKNIQYF. The CDR3 DNA reads as TGTGCCAGCAGTTCTCTAGCGGGAGACTTTAAATCAGTAGCCAAAAACATTCAGTACTTC.

The table lists this clone with a few counts. The chain is built from TRBV19 and TRBJ1-1, with D possibly being TRBD1 (6 bases). Per germline, CDR1 LNHDA and CDR2 SQIVND (reference sequence). Trimming took 6 bases from V and 0 from J, leaving 17 bases between them. The CDR3 runs 16 residues. The CDR3 bases are TGTGCCAGTAGAGGGGGGGGACCTCCCATGAACACTGAAGCTTTCTTT. This gives the protein CASRGGGPPMNTEAFF.

This rearrangement joins TRBV12-3 or TRBV12-4 to TRBJ2-7; no definite D call. The CDR3 has 12 residues. V was shortened by 3 bases and J by 5 bases, with 8 bases between the two germline ends. The CDR3 reads CASSLRRNEQYF. CDR3 DNA sequence: TGTGCCAGCAGTTTGCGACGGAACGAGCAGTACTTC.

The chain employs TRBV5-1 and TRBJ1-1; D is uncertain. The CDR3 is 15 residues long. V was trimmed by 4 bases and J by 1 base, leaving 14 bases between them. Germline V CDR1 and CDR2: SGHRS, YFSETQ. CDR3 DNA sequence: TGCGCCAGCAGCCCCTCATATAGCACGAACACTGAAGCTTTCTTT. Its translation: CASSPSYSTNTEAFF.

This chain uses TRBV5-1 with TRBJ2-5, with 7 bases fitting TRBD2. The germline V gene has CDR1 SGHRS and CDR2 YFSETQ. J gave up 1 base and V 1 base, and 7 bases lay outside the gene matches. The CDR3 extends over 16 amino acids. CDR3 in amino acids: CASSLLSGKTQETQYF. In nucleotides, the CDR3 is TGCGCCAGCAGCTTGTTGAGCGGGAAAACCCAAGAGACCCAGTACTTC.

The CDR3 DNA follows: TGTGCCAGTAGTATAGGGTGGGCAGAATATGGCTACACCTTC. Protein: CASSIGWAEYGYTF. This chain links TRBV19 with TRBJ1-2; no definite D call. The V and J ends lost 1 base and 5 bases respectively, with 11 bases between them. The length of the CDR3 is 14 residues. Per germline, CDR1 LNHDA and CDR2 SQIVND (reference sequence). Complete variable domain (other parts from reference TRBV19 and TRBJ1-2): DGGITQSPKYLFRKEGQNVTLSCEQNLNHDAMYWYRQDPGQGLRLIYYSQIVNDFQKGDIAEGYSVSREKKESFPLTVTSAQKNPTAFYLCASSIGWAEYGYTFGSGTRLTVV.

The chain employs TRBV19 and TRBJ1-1; no firm D call. The CDR3 has 13 residues. The V and J ends lost 5 bases and 1 base respectively, with 8 bases between them. Germline values: CDR1 LNHDA, CDR2 SQIVND (reference sequence). The CDR3 sequence: CASSGQRNTEAFF. The CDR3 DNA reads TGTGCCAGTAGTGGTCAGAGGAACACTGAAGCTTTCTTT.

This clone was counted only a few times. V gene TRBV10-1 combines with J gene TRBJ2-2; weak D call: TRBD2 (5 bases). Trimming left V 3 bases short and J 2 bases short, with 10 bases between. Germline CDR1 and CDR2: WNHNN and SYGVQD (reference sequence). This CDR3 contains 15 residues. Here the CDR3 DNA reads TGCGCCAGCAGTGATCAGGACTTAAACACCGGGGAGCTGTTTTTT. It yields the protein CASSDQDLNTGELFF.

The chain has TRBV4-1 and TRBJ1-6, with D possibly TRBD1 on 5 matching bases. The CDR3 contains 15 residues. CDR1 is MGHRA, CDR2 YSYEKL, per germline. Between the trimmed V and J ends, which lost 1 base and 9 bases, there was a span of 13 bases. The CDR3 is CASSQVAGIGSPLHF. DNA for the CDR3: TGCGCCAGCAGCCAAGTTGCAGGGATCGGTTCACCCCTCCACTTT.

This clone was seen only once. The rearrangement uses TRBV28 and TRBJ1-1; a possible D gene is TRBD1 (6 bases). V was clipped by 4 bases and J by 5 bases, with 20 bases between them. Germline assignment: CDR1 MDHEN and CDR2 SYDVKM. The CDR3 is made up of 16 amino acids. CDR3 nucleotides: TGTGCCAGCAGTTCAGCGCAGGGGCTCTTTAATACTGAAGCTTTCTTT. This codes for CASSSAQGLFNTEAFF.

The chain couples TRBV28 to TRBJ1-1; weak D call: TRBD1 (6 bases). The germline V gene has CDR1 MDHEN and CDR2 SYDVKM. The CDR3 runs to 15 residues. The V and J ends lost 8 bases and 1 base respectively, with 17 bases between them. CDR3 nucleotide sequence: TGTGCCAGCGGGGTCGGGGGCGCAGGGAACACTGAAGCTTTCTTT. Its translation: CASGVGGAGNTEAFF.

This chain connects TRBV19 to TRBJ2-1; D ambiguous. CDR1 is LNHDA and CDR2 is SQIVND in the germline V gene (reference sequence). The CDR3 contains 12 residues. With 0 bases removed from V and 12 bases from J, the gap between germline ends came to 9 bases. This CDR3 is CASSIDLRRQFF. For the CDR3, the DNA is TGTGCCAGTAGTATAGATCTGAGGAGGCAGTTCTTC.

This chain uses TRBV7-9 with TRBJ1-1; TRBD1 might be the D (5 bases). V was cut by 1 base and J by 11 bases, with 14 bases left in between. The germline V gene encodes CDR1 SEHNR and CDR2 FQNEAQ (reference sequence). This CDR3 has 13 residues. This CDR3 reads CASSLGTGASAFF. In DNA, the CDR3 is TGTGCCAGCAGCTTAGGGACTGGGGCATCGGCTTTCTTT.

V is TRBV4-2 and J is TRBJ2-4, with D perhaps matching TRBD2 (7 bases). This CDR3 is built from 17 residues. CDR1 LGHNA and CDR2 YNFKEQ come from the germline V gene. Trimming removed 2 bases from V and 7 bases from J, with 21 bases in between. The CDR3 reads CASSQRPLGGAGNIQYF. The CDR3 DNA reads as TGTGCCAGCAGCCAACGCCCTTTGGGGGGGGCGGGGAACATTCAGTACTTC.

This chain uses TRBV19 with TRBJ1-4; D ambiguous. This CDR3 has 14 residues. Germline V lookup: CDR1 LNHDA, CDR2 SQIVND (reference sequence). V lost 6 bases to trimming and J lost 0 bases, with 8 bases between them. The CDR3 sequence: CASRPRPTNEKLFF. In DNA, the CDR3 is TGTGCCAGTAGGCCCAGGCCAACTAATGAAAAACTGTTTTTT.

The chain couples TRBV27 to TRBJ2-1; 11 bases align to TRBD2. This CDR3 is built from 17 residues. CDR1 MNHEY and CDR2 SMNVEV come from the germline V gene (reference sequence). The V gene end was trimmed by 0 bases and the J gene end by 5 bases; junction bases not matched to a gene: 6. This CDR3 reads CASSLSPTSGRHNEQFF. The CDR3 region has the DNA TGTGCCAGCAGTTTATCCCCTACTAGCGGGAGACACAATGAGCAGTTCTTC.

The gene calls are TRBV7-2 and TRBJ2-7, with 11 bases lining up with TRBD2. The CDR3 is made up of 15 amino acids. The ends lost 5 bases at V and 7 bases at J; junction bases unmatched: 10. Germline assignment: CDR1 SGHTA and CDR2 FQGNSA. CDR3 coding DNA: TGTGCCAGCAGCCGGGGGACTAGCGGTGTGGGGGAGCAGTACTTC. Its protein is CASSRGTSGVGEQYF.

The CDR3 nucleotides are TGTGCCAGTAGTATAGGGGGGGGATTCTATGGCTACACCTTC. Amino acids: CASSIGGGFYGYTF. The chain uses TRBV19 and TRBJ1-2; a weak D match, TRBD1 (5 bases). The germline CDR1 and CDR2 sequences are LNHDA and SQIVND (reference sequence). CDR3 length: 14 residues. V lost 1 base to trimming and J lost 4 bases, with 10 bases between them. The whole variable domain, filled in from reference TRBV19 and TRBJ1-2, reads DGGITQSPKYLFRKEGQNVTLSCEQNLNHDAMYWYRQDPGQGLRLIYYSQIVNDFQKGDIAEGYSVSREKKESFPLTVTSAQKNPTAFYLCASSIGGGFYGYTFGSGTRLTVV.

Of note for this clone: Within the sample, other DNA sequences also encode this same CDR3. DNA of the CDR3: TGTGCCAGCAGTTCTGACAGGGGGCGGAACGGCTACACCTTC. Residues: CASSSDRGRNGYTF. This chain uses TRBV6-2 or TRBV6-3 with TRBJ1-2; 10 bases agree with TRBD1. Losses at the gene ends were 4 bases for V and 8 bases for J; bases not matched to a gene: 7. Germline V gives CDR1 MNHEY, CDR2 SVGEGT. The CDR3 length is 14 residues.

This clone occurred once. V gene TRBV24-1 combines with J gene TRBJ2-5, with D uncertain. Looked up from germline, CDR1 is KGHDR and CDR2 is SFDVKD. The CDR3 length is 14 residues. Trimming left V 9 bases short and J 1 base short, with 14 bases between. CDR3 sequence (DNA): TGTGCCACCGGCCAGGCGAACTCCCAAGAGACCCAGTACTTC. Its translation: CATGQANSQETQYF.

With respect to this clone: Other nucleotide sequences from this sample produce the same CDR3. The V and J genes are TRBV6-6 and TRBJ1-6; D not certain. The length of the CDR3 is 12 residues. V was cut by 6 bases and J by 8 bases, with 8 bases left in between. The germline V gene encodes CDR1 MNHNY and CDR2 SVGAGI (reference sequence). Here the CDR3 DNA reads TGTGCCAGCAGGACCGGGGATTCACCCCTCCACTTT. Translated: CASRTGDSPLHF.

The chain is built from TRBV7-9 and TRBJ1-1, with unresolved D. Germline loops: CDR1 SEHNR, CDR2 FQNEAQ (reference sequence). Trimming cost V 1 base and J 1 base, with 4 bases left between them. The CDR3 is 13 residues long. CDR3 protein: CASSLGSNTEAFF. CDR3 bases: TGTGCCAGCAGCTTAGGGTCGAACACTGAAGCTTTCTTT.

The chain couples TRBV19 to TRBJ2-2; no clear D gene. The V gene lost 6 bases and the J gene lost 5 bases, with 13 bases spanning the gap. The CDR3 runs 14 residues. Germline V gene sequence: CDR1 LNHDA, CDR2 SQIVND (reference sequence). The CDR3 loop reads CASSRNRATGELFF. In DNA form, the CDR3 reads TGTGCCAGTAGCAGAAACCGGGCGACCGGGGAGCTGTTTTTT. The entire variable domain, with the rest obtained from reference TRBV19 and TRBJ2-2, is as follows: DGGITQSPKYLFRKEGQNVTLSCEQNLNHDAMYWYRQDPGQGLRLIYYSQIVNDFQKGDIAEGYSVSREKKESFPLTVTSAQKNPTAFYLCASSRNRATGELFFGEGSRLTVL.

The chain employs TRBV3-1 (or the pseudogene TRBV3-2) and TRBJ2-5; no firm D call. Germline-derived CDR1 and CDR2 are LGHDT and YNNKEL (reference sequence). Between the trimmed V and J ends, which lost 5 bases and 5 bases, there was a span of 9 bases. This CDR3 is built from 12 residues. Here the CDR3 DNA reads TGTGCCAGCAGCGGTGGGCGGGAGACCCAGTACTTC. This translates into CASSGGRETQYF.

The chain links TRBV25-1 to TRBJ2-1; 9 bases are shared with TRBD2. V shed 4 bases and J 0 bases; nucleotides not matched to a gene: 1. The CDR3 runs 15 residues. Germline assignment: CDR1 MGHDK and CDR2 SYGVNS. The CDR3 here is CASSAGLASYNEQFF. The DNA of the CDR3 is TGTGCCAGCAGTGCGGGACTAGCCTCCTACAATGAGCAGTTCTTC.

This clone showed up just a few times. J is TRBJ1-1 and V is TRBV7-2; TRBD1 might be the D (6 bases). The CDR3 has 14 residues. Per the germline V gene, CDR1 is SGHTA and CDR2 is FQGNSA. Trimming removed 5 bases at V and 1 base at J, with 11 bases between. The CDR3 DNA follows: TGTGCCAGCAGCCCGGGACAATCGAACACTGAAGCTTTCTTT. It specifies CASSPGQSNTEAFF.

The rearrangement uses TRBV6-5 and TRBJ2-1, with a tentative D call TRBD1 (5 bases). Between the trimmed V and J ends, which lost 6 bases and 9 bases, there was a span of 15 bases. This CDR3 is 13 amino acids long. Germline V CDR1 and CDR2: MNHEY, SVGAGI. Written as DNA, the CDR3 is TGTGCCAGCAGAGCTCAGGGAAGGGGTGAGCAGTTCTTC. Protein sequence: CASRAQGRGEQFF.